This T cell receptor (beta chain) was recorded in a study of blood T cell repertoires in COVID-19 (dated by TCRdb to the early 2020s). Regarding the complete study: Collaborator samples came from the United States, Italy and Spain and covered acute and convalescent phases of COVID-19. The prospective study material was composed of cDNA or gDNA derived from T cells, B-cell-depleted T cells, or PBMCs. The dataset comprised deeply sampled blood TCRbeta repertoires from subjects exposed to, actively infected with, or recovered from COVID-19. The repertoires were released in a freely available public database intended as a resource for research on the immune response to SARS-CoV-2. Samples came from the ongoing ImmuneRACE study (first 160 participants) plus 1,254 subjects from 6 global collaborators. Sample metadata almost always included a de-identified subject ID, COVID-19 status, age in years and sex. Where HLA class I and class II types were available, the types were taken from metadata supplied by the sample provider, not from assay-based typing. Paper-wide results and their limitations: Clinical and demographic metadata were provided uncurated, with the amount varying by source and participant.

Worth noting for this clone: Its antigen is not yet known. It has no much larger one-base neighbor in the sample; base qualities were not kept.

Participants in the prospective study were enrolled through a virtual design, were aged roughly 18 to 100 years, and lived in about two dozen United States geographic areas. To assign participants to cohorts, the prospective study relied on clinical history that participants themselves reported in a screening survey and a study questionnaire. In the prospective study, whole blood, serum and a nasopharyngeal or oropharyngeal swab were collected from each participant by mobile phlebotomists. Over a 2-month period, participants in the prospective study had the option of providing additional blood draws and questionnaires. Before DNA extraction, prospective study blood samples were shipped either frozen or at room temperature. The immunoSEQ Assay, a bias-controlled multiplex PCR, was used to amplify TCRbeta CDR3 regions from genomic DNA. The study's own analysis went as follows. The number of nucleated cells in each sample was estimated from the amplification of reference gene primers within the assay. Sequence reads were collapsed and filtered to measure the absolute abundance of every unique TCRbeta CDR3 rearrangement. Productive Simpson clonality was computed per sample as the square root of Simpson's diversity index over productive rearrangements. Drawn from immuneACCESS, this table holds only the in-frame rearrangements with V and J called that TCRdb kept. Clones are partly lost; checked studies trace under half to an unresolved V gene and leave the rest unexplained. The V and J calls and clone size were taken over from that table, and D and trimming were inferred from the DNA. This sample gives about 270,000 clones in total; 88% of them show up just once. Together, the top ten hold more than 1% of the sample.

The germline V gene yields MRHNA for CDR1 and SNTAGT for CDR2. The CDR3 measures 15 amino acids from cysteine to phenylalanine. The kept DNA is CDR3 alone, 45 bases in frame from the first base. Clipping removes 5 bases from V and 4 bases from J, with 8 as the unmatched junction base count. The rearranged chain carries TRBV6-4 and TRBJ2-1; 7 nucleotides in the junction match TRBD2. The clonotype was recovered from a woman aged 40 to 50 with acute COVID-19. The sample comprised PBMCs or T cells enriched from blood (not recorded which). The CDR3 is CASSPSGTVYNEQFF. In nucleotides, the sequence is TGTGCCAGCAGTCCTAGCGGTACGGTTTACAATGAGCAGTTCTTC.